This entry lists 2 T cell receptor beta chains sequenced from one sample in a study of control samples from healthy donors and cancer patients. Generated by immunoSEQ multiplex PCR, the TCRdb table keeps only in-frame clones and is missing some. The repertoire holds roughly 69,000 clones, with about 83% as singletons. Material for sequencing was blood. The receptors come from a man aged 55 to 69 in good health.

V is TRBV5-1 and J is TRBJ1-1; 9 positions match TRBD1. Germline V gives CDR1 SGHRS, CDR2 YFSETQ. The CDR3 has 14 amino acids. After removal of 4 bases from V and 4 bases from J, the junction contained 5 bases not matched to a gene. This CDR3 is CASSSGQGFTEAFF. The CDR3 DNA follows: TGCGCCAGCAGCAGCGGACAGGGGTTCACTGAAGCTTTCTTT.

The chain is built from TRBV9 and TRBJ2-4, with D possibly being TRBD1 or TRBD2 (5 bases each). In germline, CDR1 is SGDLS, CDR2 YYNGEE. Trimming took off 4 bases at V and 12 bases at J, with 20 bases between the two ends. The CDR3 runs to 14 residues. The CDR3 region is CASSPSGTLFPQYF. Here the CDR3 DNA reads TGTGCCAGCAGCCCATCGGGGACCCTGTTCCCTCAGTACTTC.